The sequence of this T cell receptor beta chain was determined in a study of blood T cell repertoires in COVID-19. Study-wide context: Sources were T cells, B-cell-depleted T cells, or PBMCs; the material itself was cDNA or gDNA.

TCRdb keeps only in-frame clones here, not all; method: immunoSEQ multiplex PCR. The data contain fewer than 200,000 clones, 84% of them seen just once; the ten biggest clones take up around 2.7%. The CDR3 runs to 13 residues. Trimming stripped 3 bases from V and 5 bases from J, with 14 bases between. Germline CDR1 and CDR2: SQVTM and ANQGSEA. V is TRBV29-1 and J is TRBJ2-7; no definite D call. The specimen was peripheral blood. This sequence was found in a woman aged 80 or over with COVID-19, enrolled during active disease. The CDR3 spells CSVDLRVGHEQYF. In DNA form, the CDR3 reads TGCAGCGTTGACCTCCGGGTAGGCCACGAGCAGTACTTC.